This TCR beta chain was captured in a study of siplizumab effects on memory and regulatory T cells. Of note for this clone: Its cognate antigen is unknown.

The length of the CDR3 is 16 residues. V was trimmed by 3 bases and J by 1 base, leaving 14 bases between them. In germline, CDR1 is SGHVS, CDR2 FNYEAQ. Assay used: immunoSEQ multiplex PCR; TCRdb lists only in-frame clones, some missing. The profile covers some 100,000 clones, with around 94% appearing a single time and approximately 0.58% taken by the ten largest. Findings and limits, study-wide: With siplizumab, mappable alloreactive CD4+ clones averaged about 70% Treg-derived, versus 25% to 30% in controls.

The TCR originated in a human donor in good health. The sequencing input was Tregs sorted from blood. The chain couples TRBV7-6 to TRBJ2-3, with D perhaps TRBD1 (6 bases). CDR3 sequence reads: CASSLTGISGTDTQYF. The CDR3 nucleotides read TGTGCCAGCAGCTTGACAGGTATCAGCGGCACAGATACGCAGTATTTT.